The 27 T cell receptor beta chains reported below all come from one sample, sequenced in a study of T cell repertoires in cytomegalovirus infection (dated by TCRdb to between 2018 and 2021). Sequencing instrument: Illumina HiSeq 1500. TCRdb took the public reads, trimmed them with fastp at Q25, ran MiXCR for clone calling and kept in-frame beta chains. When rows share a CDR3 protein, they turn into one entry using the most common DNA and genes. In this sample the table shows more than 650,000 distinct CDR3 sequences, 35% of which occur a single time. In total, the top ten clones hold around 2.8% of the sample. The sequenced sample consisted of PBMCs. The origin of the receptors is a human donor in good health (CMV status not recorded). Some clones in this sample may be carry-over from other donors' samples.

This chain uses TRBV19 with TRBJ1-1; possibly TRBD1 for D (5 bases). This CDR3 has 14 amino acids. Between the trimmed V and J ends, which lost 3 bases and 5 bases, there was a span of 13 bases. Germline V CDR1 and CDR2: LNHDA, SQIVND (reference sequence). In DNA, the CDR3 is TGTGCCAGTAGTATGGGGGGAGGGTGGACTGAAGCTTTCTTT. Its protein is CASSMGGGWTEAFF.

The CDR3 is CASSSFVRAGADTQYF. CDR3 in DNA: TGTGCCAGCAGCTCCTTCGTTAGGGCGGGAGCTGATACGCAGTATTTT. The chain couples TRBV7-2 to TRBJ2-3, with 7 bases identical to TRBD2. Trimming at V came to 4 bases and at J to 6 bases, leaving 13 bases not matched to a gene. Germline V lookup: CDR1 SGHTA, CDR2 FQGNSA. There are 16 residues in the CDR3. Full variable domain (remainder filled in from reference TRBV7-2 and TRBJ2-3): GAGVSQSPSNKVTEKGKDVELRCDPISGHTALYWYRQSLGQGLEFLIYFQGNSAPDKSGLPSDRFSAERTGGSVSTLTIQRTQQEDSAVYLCASSSFVRAGADTQYFGPGTRLTVL.

The V gene is TRBV2, the J gene TRBJ1-1; a weak D match, TRBD1 (6 bases). Germline CDR1 is SNHLY and CDR2 is FYNNEI. V lost 6 bases, J lost 4 bases, and 18 bases lay in between. This CDR3 is 15 amino acids long. In DNA, the CDR3 is TGTGCCAGCAGGGGGGCAGGGACGCTCCTCACTGAAGCTTTCTTT. Amino acids: CASRGAGTLLTEAFF.

The chain couples TRBV7-6 to TRBJ2-2; possible D gene TRBD2, 5 bases. The V gene's germline CDR1 is SGHVS and CDR2 FNYEAQ. This CDR3 contains 17 residues. Trimming removed 5 bases from V and 0 bases from J, with 16 bases in between. The CDR3 reads CASSLLDSVPNTGELFF. The CDR3 DNA reads TGTGCCAGCAGCCTACTAGACTCGGTCCCGAACACCGGGGAGCTGTTTTTT.

The chain employs TRBV2 and TRBJ1-2, with 9 nucleotides matching TRBD1. There are 14 residues in the CDR3. Germline V gene data show CDR1 as SNHLY and CDR2 as FYNNEI. Germline trimming cut 8 bases from V and 5 bases from J; bases unmatched to any gene: 9. The CDR3 region has the DNA TGTGCCAGCGCCGGCCGGGACAGGGAATATGGCTACACCTTC. This gives the protein CASAGRDREYGYTF.

In its sample, this clonotype was seen a few times. V is TRBV24-1 and J is TRBJ2-7, with 11 bases identical to TRBD2. This CDR3 contains 15 residues. CDR1 is KGHDR and CDR2 is SFDVKD in the germline V gene. Unmatched junction bases numbered 4, after V lost 4 bases and J lost 3 bases. The CDR3 loop is CATSDPTSGSYEQYF. The CDR3 coding sequence is TGTGCCACCAGTGACCCAACTAGCGGGAGCTACGAGCAGTACTTC.

The V and J genes are TRBV28 and TRBJ1-1; the D gene is possibly TRBD1 (6 bases). V lost 5 bases to trimming and J lost 1 base, with 17 bases between them. This CDR3 region has 16 residues. Looked up from germline, CDR1 is MDHEN and CDR2 is SYDVKM. In nucleotides, the CDR3 is TGTGCCAGCAGTGGCGGGGGCGGAGGGAAGAACACTGAAGCTTTCTTT. This translates into CASSGGGGGKNTEAFF.

This clonotype was seen a few times. V is TRBV11-2 and J is TRBJ2-1, with D possibly being TRBD2 (6 bases). The germline CDR1 and CDR2 sequences are SGHAT and FQNNGV. This CDR3 is 15 amino acids long. Trimming removed 0 bases at V and 5 bases at J, with 11 bases between. CDR3 DNA sequence: TGTGCCAGCAGCTTAGATTGGGGGGTCCACAATGAGCAGTTCTTC. Translation: CASSLDWGVHNEQFF.

This chain uses TRBV5-5 with TRBJ1-6; the match to TRBD1 covers 10 bases. V was clipped by 1 base and J by 7 bases; unmatched bases: 5. Germline CDR1 SGHKS, CDR2 YYEKEE (reference sequence). The CDR3 runs to 16 residues. The CDR3 loop is CASSLRTGGNNSPLHF. CDR3 bases: TGTGCCAGCAGCTTGAGGACAGGGGGAAACAATTCACCCCTCCACTTT.

The table lists this clonotype with a few counts. The rearrangement joins TRBV12-3 or TRBV12-4 to TRBJ2-3; 7 bases line up with TRBD2. This CDR3 is built from 14 residues. Trimming took 7 bases from V and 1 from J; bases not matched to a gene: 5. CDR3 protein: CASKLASGTDTQYF. The CDR3 nucleotides are TGTGCCAGCAAACTAGCGTCTGGCACAGATACGCAGTATTTT.

The rearrangement links TRBV7-4 to TRBJ2-5; the match to TRBD2 covers 7 bases. The J call may be wrong; the DNA end is better matched by TRBJ2-1. The CDR3 totals 14 residues. Germline CDR1 is SGHVT and CDR2 is SQSDAQ. The DNA for the CDR3 is TGTGCCAGCAGCTTAGGGACTAGAGGGGAGACCCAGTTCTTC. Encoded protein: CASSLGTRGETQFF.

This clonotype was found a few times. The chain is built from TRBV6-5 and TRBJ1-1; D call uncertain. Germline values: CDR1 MNHEY, CDR2 SVGAGI. The CDR3 runs 16 residues. V was trimmed by 6 bases and J by 1 base, leaving 18 bases between them. The CDR3 sequence is CASRQPQLRSNTEAFF. CDR3 DNA sequence: TGTGCCAGCAGACAACCACAGTTACGATCGAACACTGAAGCTTTCTTT.

The chain recombines TRBV28 with TRBJ1-6; D unresolved. Germline V gives CDR1 MDHEN, CDR2 SYDVKM. This CDR3 comprises 15 residues. V lost 2 bases and J 9 bases, leaving 14 bases between the germline ends. The CDR3: CASSLLMEGISPLHF. The DNA for the CDR3 is TGTGCCAGCAGTTTACTCATGGAGGGTATTTCACCCCTCCACTTT.

This clonotype occurred once. This rearrangement joins TRBV7-8 to TRBJ2-7; D tentatively reads TRBD1 or TRBD2 (5 bases each). V lost 0 bases, J lost 4 bases, and 13 bases lay in between. Germline V gene sequence: CDR1 SGHVS, CDR2 FQNEAQ. The CDR3 is 15 amino acids. In DNA form, the CDR3 reads TGTGCCAGCAGCTTAGCCCGGGACCGACCTTACGAGCAGTACTTC. This translates into CASSLARDRPYEQYF.

The chain joins TRBV29-1 to TRBJ1-4, with D hard to call. This CDR3 contains 15 residues. V dropped 3 bases and J dropped 7 bases, with 18 bases sitting between them. The germline V gene has CDR1 SQVTM and CDR2 ANQGSEA. The CDR3 coding sequence is TGCAGCGTTGAGTCTCGGGCCCACGGTAGTGAAAAACTGTTTTTT. Residues: CSVESRAHGSEKLFF.

The chain has TRBV5-1 and TRBJ2-2; D may be TRBD1 (5 bases). Germline V gene lookup returns CDR1 SGHRS and CDR2 YFSETQ. This CDR3 region has 13 residues. Trimming took off 5 bases at V and 2 bases at J, with 7 bases between the two ends. The CDR3 DNA reads TGCGCCAGCAGACAGGATAACACCGGGGAGCTGTTTTTT. The encoded protein is CASRQDNTGELFF.

This clonotype was seen only a few times. V usage is TRBV14 and J usage is TRBJ2-6, with 9 bases identical to TRBD1. Trimming took 4 bases from V and 0 from J; bases not matched to a gene: 7. CDR3 length equals 18 residues. Germline V lookup: CDR1 SGHDN, CDR2 FVKESK. CDR3 loop: CASSPRDRASSGANVLTF. CDR3 sequence (DNA): TGTGCCAGCAGCCCCCGGGACAGGGCGAGCTCTGGGGCCAACGTCCTGACTTTC. The entire variable domain, with the rest obtained from reference TRBV14 and TRBJ2-6, is as follows: EAGVTQFPSHSVIEKGQTVTLRCDPISGHDNLYWYRRVMGKEIKFLLHFVKESKQDESGMPNNRFLAERTGGTYSTLKVQPAELEDSGVYFCASSPRDRASSGANVLTFGAGSRLTVL.

This clonotype came up a few times. The J gene is TRBJ1-5, the V gene TRBV19; no firm D call. The V gene lost 1 base and the J gene lost 4 bases, with 11 bases spanning the gap. Germline V lookup: CDR1 LNHDA, CDR2 SQIVND (reference sequence). This CDR3 spans 15 amino acids. The CDR3 sequence is CASSIGGTANQPQHF. The CDR3 region has the DNA TGTGCCAGTAGTATAGGAGGAACAGCTAATCAGCCCCAGCATTTT.

The J gene is TRBJ2-3, the V gene TRBV7-2; D is unclear. Germline V gene lookup returns CDR1 SGHTA and CDR2 FQGNSA. This CDR3 spans 13 amino acids. V was cut by 11 bases and J by 2 bases, with 14 bases left in between. The CDR3 spells CALSLDYTDTQYF. The CDR3 DNA reads TGTGCCCTCAGCCTCGATTACACAGATACGCAGTATTTT.

The rearrangement links TRBV28 to TRBJ2-3; the D gene could be TRBD1 or TRBD2 (5 bases each). The CDR3 loop spans 16 amino acids. From germline, CDR1 is MDHEN and CDR2 SYDVKM. V dropped 6 bases and J dropped 2 bases, with 18 bases sitting between them. CDR3 in DNA: TGTGCCAGCAGAACCGGGACCCTGTATCTCACAGATACGCAGTATTTT. Encoded protein: CASRTGTLYLTDTQYF.

This chain links TRBV28 with TRBJ1-6, with D possibly matching TRBD1 (6 bases). The CDR3 is 15 residues long. Looked up from germline, CDR1 is MDHEN and CDR2 is SYDVKM. V was trimmed by 4 bases and J by 14 bases, leaving 21 bases between them. The CDR3 is CASSSRKTGNRALHF. The CDR3 nucleotides read TGTGCCAGCAGTTCCCGCAAAACAGGGAATAGAGCCCTCCACTTT.

This clonotype was recorded once. The V and J genes are TRBV5-1 and TRBJ1-2; D gene ambiguous. The CDR3 is 15 amino acids. V lost 4 bases to trimming and J lost 0 bases, with 13 bases between them. The germline CDR1 and CDR2 sequences are SGHRS and YFSETQ. CDR3 bases: TGCGCCAGCAGCCCGGGAATCCAAGCTAACTATGGCTACACCTTC. As protein: CASSPGIQANYGYTF.

J is TRBJ2-1 and V is TRBV12-3 or TRBV12-4; D is possibly TRBD2 (7 bases). Trimming stripped 7 bases from V and 0 bases from J, with 19 bases between. This CDR3 has 17 amino acids. CDR3 bases: TGTGCCAGCATTAGTAGCGTGGGGGGGCTCTCCTACAATGAGCAGTTCTTC. It is translated as CASISSVGGLSYNEQFF.

The chain uses TRBV10-3 and TRBJ1-5; TRBD1 aligns across 8 bases. With 0 bases clipped from V and 5 bases from J, the junction kept 3 bases outside the gene matches. Looked up from germline, CDR1 is ENHRY and CDR2 is SYGVKD. The CDR3 sequence is 15 residues long. The CDR3: CAISESDRVDQPQHF. Written as DNA, the CDR3 is TGTGCCATCAGTGAGTCGGACAGGGTCGATCAGCCCCAGCATTTT.

V and J are TRBV19 and TRBJ1-2, with D possibly being TRBD1 (5 bases). Trimming took 5 bases from V and 2 from J, leaving 21 bases between them. There are 17 residues in the CDR3. Germline CDR1 is LNHDA and CDR2 is SQIVND (reference sequence). The CDR3 reads CASSLSGRQNRNYGYTF. The CDR3 DNA sequence: TGTGCCAGTAGTTTATCGGGGCGGCAAAACAGAAACTATGGCTACACCTTC.

This chain links TRBV7-2 with TRBJ1-5, with 9 positions matching TRBD1. CDR3 length: 18 residues. Germline assignment: CDR1 SGHTA and CDR2 FQGNSA. V gave up 1 base and J gave up 2 bases; unmatched junction bases: 9. CDR3 sequence reads: CASSLGTGAIWGNQPQHF. The DNA of the CDR3 is TGTGCCAGCAGCTTAGGGACAGGGGCGATTTGGGGCAATCAGCCCCAGCATTTT.

This clonotype appeared a few times. The rearrangement joins TRBV6-2 or TRBV6-3 to TRBJ1-5; D perhaps matches TRBD1 (5 bases). Trimming took 5 bases from V and 0 from J, leaving 14 bases between them. Germline V gives CDR1 MNHEY, CDR2 SVGEGT. This CDR3 comprises 16 residues. CDR3 sequence reads: CASSPMTAYSNQPQHF. CDR3 coding DNA: TGTGCCAGCAGTCCAATGACAGCTTATAGCAATCAGCCCCAGCATTTT.